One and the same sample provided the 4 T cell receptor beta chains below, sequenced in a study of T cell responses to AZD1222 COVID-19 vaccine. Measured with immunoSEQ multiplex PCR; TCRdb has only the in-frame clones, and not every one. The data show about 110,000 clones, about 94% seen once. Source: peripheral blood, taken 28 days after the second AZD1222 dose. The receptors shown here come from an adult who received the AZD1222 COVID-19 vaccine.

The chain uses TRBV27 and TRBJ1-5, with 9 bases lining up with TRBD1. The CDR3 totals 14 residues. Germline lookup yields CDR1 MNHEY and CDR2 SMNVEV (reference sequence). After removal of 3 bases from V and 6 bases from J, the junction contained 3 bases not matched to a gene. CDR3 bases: TGTGCCAGCAGTTTGGGACAGGGTCGTCAGCCCCAGCATTTT. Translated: CASSLGQGRQPQHF.

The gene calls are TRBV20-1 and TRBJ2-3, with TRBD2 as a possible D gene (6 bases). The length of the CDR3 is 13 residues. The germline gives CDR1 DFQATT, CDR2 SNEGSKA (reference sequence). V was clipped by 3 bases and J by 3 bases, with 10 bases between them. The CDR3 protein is CSASRTITDTQYF. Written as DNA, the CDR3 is TGCAGTGCTAGTCGGACTATAACAGATACGCAGTATTTT.

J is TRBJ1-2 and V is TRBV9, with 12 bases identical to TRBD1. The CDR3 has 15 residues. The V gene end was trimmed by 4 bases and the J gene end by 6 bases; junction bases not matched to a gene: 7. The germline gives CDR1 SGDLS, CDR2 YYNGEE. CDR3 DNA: TGTGCCAGCAGCCCGGGACAGGGGGCAAGGGATGGCTACACCTTC. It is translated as CASSPGQGARDGYTF.

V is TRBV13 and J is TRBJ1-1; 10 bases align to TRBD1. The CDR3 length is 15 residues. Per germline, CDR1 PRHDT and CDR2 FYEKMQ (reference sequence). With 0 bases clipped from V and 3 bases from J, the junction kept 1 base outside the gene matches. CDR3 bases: TGTGCCAGCAGCTTAGGGGACAGGGGGGACACTGAAGCTTTCTTT. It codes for CASSLGDRGDTEAFF.